One sample yielded the 25 T cell receptor beta chains listed below, sequenced in a study of blood T cell repertoires in COVID-19. The method was immunoSEQ multiplex PCR; TCRdb's version includes in-frame clones alone and lacks a portion of them. The sample records about 300,000 clones, approximately 84% being singletons. Input material: peripheral blood. The receptors shown here come from a human donor with COVID-19, enrolled during active disease. The donor label of this sample is uncertain.

The chain recombines TRBV7-2 with TRBJ2-5, with D possibly being TRBD2 (5 bases). V dropped 0 bases and J dropped 5 bases, with 13 bases sitting between them. Germline V gene data show CDR1 as SGHTA and CDR2 as FQGNSA. This CDR3 has 15 amino acids. The CDR3 DNA reads as TGTGCCAGCAGCTTAGCGGGAGCGGCCGGCGAGACCCAGTACTTC. Its protein is CASSLAGAAGETQYF.

The chain is built from TRBV11-2 and TRBJ2-1; a possible D gene is TRBD1 (6 bases). The germline V and J ends were trimmed by 6 bases and 3 bases, with 12 bases remaining between them. This CDR3 has 14 residues. Germline CDR1 reads SGHAT; CDR2 reads FQNNGV. For the CDR3, the DNA is TGTGCCAGCAGAAAACAGACAGGCTACAATGAGCAGTTCTTC. This translates into CASRKQTGYNEQFF.

The chain couples TRBV5-5 to TRBJ2-5, with 10 bases identical to TRBD2. The CDR3 is 15 amino acids. Germline V gene data show CDR1 as SGHKS and CDR2 as YYEKEE (reference sequence). With 4 bases clipped from V and 4 bases from J, the junction kept 7 bases outside the gene matches. The CDR3 here is CASSAGLAAGETQYF. DNA of the CDR3: TGTGCCAGCAGCGCTGGACTAGCGGCCGGAGAGACCCAGTACTTC.

V usage is TRBV19 and J usage is TRBJ1-1, with D possibly being TRBD1 (5 bases). V lost 5 bases and J lost 0, with 13 bases in between. CDR1 is LNHDA, CDR2 SQIVND, per germline (reference sequence). The CDR3 has 15 residues. CDR3 sequence reads: CASSPPGRVNTEAFF. CDR3 coding DNA: TGTGCCAGTAGTCCCCCAGGCAGGGTGAACACTGAAGCTTTCTTT.

The J gene is TRBJ2-2, the V gene TRBV11-2; TRBD2 matches at 8 bases. The CDR3 spans 17 residues. Trimming removed 4 bases from V and 6 bases from J; junction bases left unmatched: 13. Germline lookup yields CDR1 SGHAT and CDR2 FQNNGV. The CDR3: CASSSHAGTRGAGELFF. CDR3 DNA sequence: TGTGCCAGCAGCTCCCACGCGGGGACTAGGGGTGCCGGGGAGCTGTTTTTT. The variable domain in full, with the rest retrieved from reference TRBV11-2 and TRBJ2-2, is EAGVAQSPRYKIIEKRQSVAFWCNPISGHATLYWYQQILGQGPKLLIQFQNNGVVDDSQLPKDRFSAERLKGVDSTLKIQPAKLEDSAVYLCASSSHAGTRGAGELFFGEGSRLTVL.

In its sample, this clone was seen once. This sample includes further DNA sequences coding for the same CDR3. The chain has TRBV30 and TRBJ1-1; D is undetermined. V gave up 1 base and J gave up 0 bases, with 6 bases separating them. The CDR3 length is 13 residues. Germline CDR1 reads GTSNPN; CDR2 reads SVGIG (reference sequence). CDR3 DNA: TGTGCCTGGAGTGCCCAGATGAACACTGAAGCTTTCTTT. Amino acid sequence: CAWSAQMNTEAFF.

This rearrangement joins TRBV9 to TRBJ2-3; D might be TRBD2 (6 bases). The CDR3 sequence is 16 residues long. Trimming took 0 bases from V and 0 from J, leaving 11 bases between them. In germline, CDR1 is SGDLS, CDR2 YYNGEE. The CDR3 region is CASSVGSGHSTDTQYF. The CDR3 DNA sequence: TGTGCCAGCAGCGTAGGGAGCGGGCACAGCACAGATACGCAGTATTTT.

The table lists this clone with a few counts. The V and J genes are TRBV6-5 and TRBJ1-2; D is ambiguous. The CDR3 consists of 12 residues. Germline assignment: CDR1 MNHEY and CDR2 SVGAGI. V lost 6 bases to trimming and J lost 7 bases, with 12 bases between them. The CDR3 reads CASRVAGSGYTF. The CDR3, as DNA: TGTGCCAGCAGGGTGGCGGGGTCTGGCTACACCTTC.

The table lists this clone with a few counts. The J gene is TRBJ2-7, the V gene TRBV19; D call uncertain. The germline gives CDR1 LNHDA, CDR2 SQIVND (reference sequence). V lost 3 bases and J 0 bases, leaving 9 bases between the germline ends. This CDR3 spans 14 amino acids. In DNA, the CDR3 is TGTGCCAGTAGTATGTTAATTAGCTCCTACGAGCAGTACTTC. Encoded protein: CASSMLISSYEQYF.

A single count supports this clone. This chain links TRBV21-1 with TRBJ2-5; TRBD1, the table's D call, lacks a check against the DNA. TRBV21-1 is a pseudogene. CDR3 size: 17 residues. The CDR3 DNA reads as TGTGCCAGCAGCAAAGGATGGGGGCTGACTGGGGCGGAGACCCAGTACTTC. Translating gives CASSKGWGLTGAETQYF.

The gene calls are TRBV19 and TRBJ1-1; a weak D match, TRBD1 (5 bases). This CDR3 comprises 13 residues. CDR1 and CDR2 (germline): LNHDA, SQIVND (reference sequence). Trimming cost V 2 bases and J 4 bases, with 8 bases left between them. The CDR3 DNA follows: TGTGCCAGTAGTATATCAGGGCCCACTGAAGCTTTCTTT. Amino acid sequence: CASSISGPTEAFF.

This clone showed up just once. The J gene is TRBJ2-5, the V gene TRBV5-1; 13 bases are a match to TRBD2. V shed 2 bases and J 5 bases; nucleotides not matched to a gene: 9. Per the germline V gene, CDR1 is SGHRS and CDR2 is YFSETQ. The CDR3 is 17 amino acids. This CDR3 reads CASSFVGLAGERETQYF. The CDR3 DNA is TGCGCCAGCAGCTTCGTTGGACTAGCGGGAGAGAGGGAGACCCAGTACTTC.

The chain couples TRBV2 to TRBJ1-4; the match to TRBD1 covers 9 bases. CDR3 length: 14 residues. V gave up 6 bases and J gave up 5 bases; unmatched junction bases: 4. Germline assignment: CDR1 SNHLY and CDR2 FYNNEI. CDR3 sequence reads: CASRSTGGNEKLFF. CDR3 bases: TGTGCCAGCAGGTCGACAGGGGGGAATGAAAAACTGTTTTTT.

This clone was seen a few times. Here the CDR3 DNA reads TGTGCCAGCAGCTTCCAAGCGGGATTCCAAGAGCAGTACTTC. Encoded protein: CASSFQAGFQEQYF. J is TRBJ2-7 and V is TRBV7-8, with TRBD2 identical over 7 bases. The CDR3 has 14 residues. The V gene's germline CDR1 is SGHVS and CDR2 FQNEAQ. Losses at the gene ends were 3 bases for V and 7 bases for J; bases not matched to a gene: 9.

The gene calls are TRBV5-1 and TRBJ2-3; 7 positions match TRBD2. The CDR3 extends over 14 amino acids. V shed 10 bases, J shed 3 bases, and the junction held 11 bases outside the gene matches. Germline V gene lookup returns CDR1 SGHRS and CDR2 YFSETQ. The CDR3 DNA reads TGCGCCGGGAGGCGGGAGCCGGGAACAGATACGCAGTATTTT. Amino acid sequence: CAGRREPGTDTQYF.

The V call is TRBV30, the J call TRBJ1-6; D is undetermined. The CDR3 extends over 13 amino acids. Trimming took 7 bases from V and 1 from J, leaving 8 bases between them. Looked up from germline, CDR1 is GTSNPN and CDR2 is SVGIG (reference sequence). CDR3 sequence (DNA): TGTGCCTCAGGATTATCCTATAATTCACCCCTCCACTTT. This sequence encodes CASGLSYNSPLHF.

This chain links TRBV19 with TRBJ2-5, with D possibly being TRBD1 (6 bases). This CDR3 contains 13 residues. Per germline, CDR1 LNHDA and CDR2 SQIVND (reference sequence). Trimming cost V 3 bases and J 3 bases, with 8 bases left between them. The chain's CDR3 is CASSMDREETQYF. In DNA, the CDR3 is TGTGCCAGTAGTATGGACAGAGAAGAGACCCAGTACTTC.

CDR3: CASTQREDYEQYF. In DNA form, the CDR3 reads TGTGCCAGCACCCAGCGGGAGGATTACGAGCAGTACTTC. This sequence joins TRBV27 and TRBJ2-7; 9 bases line up with TRBD2. CDR1 and CDR2 (germline): MNHEY, SMNVEV (reference sequence). Trimming removed 7 bases from V and 4 bases from J; junction bases left unmatched: 5. The CDR3 length is 13 residues.

The chain uses TRBV29-1 and TRBJ2-3; 8 bases fit TRBD2. Germline V gives CDR1 SQVTM, CDR2 ANQGSEA. The CDR3 runs 15 residues. Losses at the gene ends were 3 bases for V and 0 bases for J; bases not matched to a gene: 5. The CDR3: CSVDNREGSTDTQYF. As DNA, the CDR3 is TGCAGCGTTGATAACCGGGAGGGAAGCACAGATACGCAGTATTTT.

The rearrangement joins TRBV2 to TRBJ2-1; 9 positions agree with TRBD1. V shed 6 bases, J shed 12 bases, and the junction held 6 bases outside the gene matches. Germline CDR1 is SNHLY and CDR2 is FYNNEI. The CDR3 is 12 residues long. The CDR3 coding sequence is TGTGCCAGCAGGGGACAGGGTGGGGGGCAGTTCTTC. This codes for CASRGQGGGQFF.

This sequence joins TRBV5-1 and TRBJ2-7; 7 bases match TRBD1. Germline V lookup: CDR1 SGHRS, CDR2 YFSETQ. This CDR3 region has 13 residues. Trimming removed 0 bases from V and 5 bases from J; junction bases left unmatched: 2. The CDR3 region is CASSLGQGNEQYF. Here the CDR3 DNA reads TGCGCCAGCAGCTTGGGACAGGGCAACGAGCAGTACTTC. The complete variable domain, with remaining parts taken from reference TRBV5-1 and TRBJ2-7, reads KAGVTQTPRYLIKTRGQQVTLSCSPISGHRSVSWYQQTPGQGLQFLFEYFSETQRNKGNFPGRFSGRQFSNSRSEMNVSTLELGDSALYLCASSLGQGNEQYFGPGTRLTVT.

This clone was seen only once. The chain links TRBV30 to TRBJ1-2, with 8 bases that match TRBD1. Germline CDR1 is GTSNPN and CDR2 is SVGIG (reference sequence). The CDR3 spans 16 residues. J lost 3 bases, V lost 2 bases, and 11 bases had no gene match. CDR3 residues: CAWSLNSRGLDYGYTF. The CDR3 DNA reads TGTGCCTGGAGTCTTAATTCCAGGGGGCTGGACTATGGCTACACCTTC.

V and J are TRBV6-6 and TRBJ1-5; 7 nucleotides line up with TRBD1. CDR1 MNHNY and CDR2 SVGAGI come from the germline V gene (reference sequence). V lost 9 bases and J lost 1; bases outside the gene matches: 9. This CDR3 spans 15 amino acids. CDR3 in DNA: TGTGCCAGTCGACAGGGCGAAGTGAGCAATCAGCCCCAGCATTTT. It translates to CASRQGEVSNQPQHF.

The V gene is TRBV20-1, the J gene TRBJ2-1; 9 bases map to TRBD2. Germline CDR1 reads DFQATT; CDR2 reads SNEGSKA (reference sequence). Trimming removed 3 bases from V and 10 bases from J; junction bases left unmatched: 16. The CDR3 sequence is 16 residues long. The CDR3 sequence: CSASGMVAGAPLEQFF. In DNA, the CDR3 is TGCAGTGCTAGTGGGATGGTAGCGGGAGCCCCATTAGAGCAGTTCTTC.

The chain is built from TRBV30 and TRBJ1-2; 8 bases line up with TRBD1. The CDR3 is 16 amino acids. Germline-derived CDR1 and CDR2 are GTSNPN and SVGIG (reference sequence). Trimming cost V 0 bases and J 4 bases; bases outside gene matches: 10. This chain's CDR3 is CAWSVPNRGFAYGYTF. CDR3 nucleotide sequence: TGTGCCTGGAGTGTCCCTAACAGGGGGTTTGCCTATGGCTACACCTTC.